This T cell receptor beta chain was captured by sequencing in a study of T cell changes during pregnancy in multiple sclerosis. Sequencing was performed with immunoSEQ multiplex PCR; in TCRdb, only in-frame clones are kept and a portion is missing. This table holds about 110,000 clones, roughly nine tenths found once. Germline CDR1 is SEHNR and CDR2 is FQNEAQ (reference sequence). Trimming at V came to 1 base and at J to 4 bases, leaving 16 bases not matched to a gene. This CDR3 is 19 amino acids long. This sequence joins TRBV7-9 and TRBJ2-3; 8 nucleotides align to TRBD2. This receptor was taken from a female donor with multiple sclerosis, enrolled in a pregnancy study. This specimen was peripheral blood, taken before pregnancy. CDR3 sequence: CASSLEVGIPGRGADTQYF. CDR3 bases: TGTGCCAGCAGCTTAGAGGTGGGGATCCCCGGGAGGGGCGCAGATACGCAGTATTTT.